The next 30 T cell receptor beta chains were all read from a single sample in a study of blood T cell repertoires in COVID-19. Clones were sequenced by immunoSEQ multiplex PCR, and TCRdb holds only the in-frame ones, with some missing. The sample lists around 250,000 clones, 85% to 90% seen once, with more than 6.5% in the top ten. Sequenced input: peripheral blood. All receptors come from a woman in her 70s with active or convalescent COVID-19.

The CDR3 DNA is TGCGCCAGCAGCTCCGGGACAGAGAATGAAAAACTGTTTTTT. Its translation: CASSSGTENEKLFF. The chain has TRBV5-1 and TRBJ1-4, with TRBD1 matching 7 bases. After removal of 3 bases from V and 5 bases from J, the junction contained 4 bases not matched to a gene. Germline loops: CDR1 SGHRS, CDR2 YFSETQ. The CDR3 consists of 14 residues. Full variable domain (missing parts from reference TRBV5-1 and TRBJ1-4): KAGVTQTPRYLIKTRGQQVTLSCSPISGHRSVSWYQQTPGQGLQFLFEYFSETQRNKGNFPGRFSGRQFSNSRSEMNVSTLELGDSALYLCASSSGTENEKLFFGSGTQLSVL.

The chain recombines TRBV29-1 with TRBJ2-7; no definite D call. This CDR3 contains 13 residues. Trimming removed 2 bases at V and 0 bases at J, with 8 bases between. The V gene's germline CDR1 is SQVTM and CDR2 ANQGSEA. CDR3 residues: CSVEPINSYEQYF. In DNA, the CDR3 is TGCAGCGTTGAACCTATCAACTCCTACGAGCAGTACTTC.

The chain employs TRBV6-2 or TRBV6-3 and TRBJ1-1, with a weak D call TRBD1 (5 bases). Germline V lookup: CDR1 MNHEY, CDR2 SVGEGT. The CDR3 consists of 16 residues. V shed 4 bases and J shed 1 base, with 16 bases lying between them. The CDR3 region has the DNA TGTGCCAGCAGTTCCCCCGCCGGGGGGTCGAACACTGAAGCTTTCTTT. It specifies CASSSPAGGSNTEAFF.

The gene calls are TRBV24-1 and TRBJ1-2; D is undetermined. V was trimmed by 10 bases and J by 9 bases, leaving 20 bases between them. CDR3 length: 13 residues. The germline gives CDR1 KGHDR, CDR2 SFDVKD. CDR3 protein: CATWSKLTGSYTF. In nucleotides, the CDR3 is TGTGCCACTTGGTCGAAATTGACGGGGAGCTACACCTTC.

The J gene is TRBJ2-3, the V gene TRBV19; D is uncertain. With 0 bases removed from V and 4 bases from J, the gap between germline ends came to 8 bases. Germline CDR1 LNHDA, CDR2 SQIVND (reference sequence). This CDR3 contains 14 residues. CDR3 in DNA: TGTGCCAGTAGTATAGAGGGCCCCCCAGATACGCAGTATTTT. This codes for CASSIEGPPDTQYF.

This clone was found once. The V gene is TRBV19, the J gene TRBJ1-1; D remains unclear. V was clipped by 5 bases and J by 1 base, with 5 bases between them. Germline CDR1 is LNHDA and CDR2 is SQIVND (reference sequence). CDR3 length equals 12 residues. DNA for the CDR3: TGTGCCAGTAGTGTACAGAACACTGAAGCTTTCTTT. Its protein product is CASSVQNTEAFF.

The chain employs TRBV7-9 and TRBJ1-1; no definite D call. CDR1 and CDR2 (germline): SEHNR, FQNEAQ (reference sequence). CDR3 length equals 13 residues. Trimming stripped 8 bases from V and 5 bases from J, with 15 bases between. The CDR3 here is CASLVDLRTEAFF. CDR3 nucleotides: TGTGCCAGCCTCGTTGATCTGCGGACTGAAGCTTTCTTT.

The chain uses TRBV6-5 and TRBJ1-2; the match to TRBD1 covers 11 bases. Germline CDR1 MNHEY, CDR2 SVGAGI. The CDR3 is made up of 15 amino acids. V was clipped by 4 bases and J by 4 bases; unmatched bases: 5. CDR3 bases: TGTGCCAGCAGTTTAAGGGACAGGGGGACCTATGGCTACACCTTC. This translates into CASSLRDRGTYGYTF.

This clone turned up a few times. Other nucleotide sequences in the sample specify the same CDR3. The V gene is TRBV6-1, the J gene TRBJ1-5; no definite D call. The germline gives CDR1 MNHNS, CDR2 SASEGT. Trimming removed 3 bases at V and 2 bases at J, with 8 bases between. The CDR3 consists of 14 residues. The CDR3 region has the DNA TGTGCCAGCAGTGAGGGTCAGGGCAATCAGCCCCAGCATTTT. This sequence encodes CASSEGQGNQPQHF.

This chain links TRBV19 with TRBJ2-5; 7 bases are shared with TRBD2. After removal of 3 bases from V and 5 bases from J, the junction contained 6 bases not matched to a gene. The CDR3 spans 14 residues. Germline CDR1 LNHDA, CDR2 SQIVND (reference sequence). CDR3 sequence reads: CASSIGGLQETQYF. DNA of the CDR3: TGTGCCAGTAGTATCGGGGGACTACAGGAGACCCAGTACTTC.

The rearrangement joins TRBV5-5 to TRBJ1-2; D gene uncertain. Trimming shortened V by 1 base and J by 9 bases, and 16 bases separated the two germline ends. This CDR3 is 14 amino acids long. Germline CDR1 SGHKS, CDR2 YYEKEE (reference sequence). CDR3 sequence (DNA): TGTGCCAGCAGCTTGTGGTGGCCGTCTGACAGCTACACCTTC. Protein: CASSLWWPSDSYTF.

The chain joins TRBV5-1 to TRBJ2-3; 7 bases agree with TRBD1. The CDR3 spans 14 residues. After removal of 3 bases from V and 4 bases from J, the junction contained 5 bases not matched to a gene. Germline CDR1 and CDR2: SGHRS and YFSETQ. DNA of the CDR3: TGCGCCAGCAGCTCCCGGGACAGTTCAGATACGCAGTATTTT. Translated: CASSSRDSSDTQYF.

This chain links TRBV6-6 with TRBJ1-1, with TRBD1 matching over 7 bases. This CDR3 has 13 residues. The V gene's germline CDR1 is MNHNY and CDR2 SVGAGI (reference sequence). The CDR3 DNA follows: TGTGCGGAGGGGGCGACTACCTCGAGTGAAGCTTTCTTT. This gives the protein CAEGATTSSEAFF.

The CDR3 DNA sequence: TGTGCCACCAGTGACGGGACAGTTTCCTATGGCTACACCTTC. It encodes CATSDGTVSYGYTF. V usage is TRBV24-1 and J usage is TRBJ1-2; the match to TRBD1 covers 7 bases. The CDR3 consists of 14 residues. The V segment lost 4 bases and the J segment 4 bases; nucleotides outside the gene matches: 5. Germline V gene data show CDR1 as KGHDR and CDR2 as SFDVKD.

The chain has TRBV6-5 and TRBJ1-5; D call uncertain. The CDR3 is made up of 15 amino acids. Germline lookup yields CDR1 MNHEY and CDR2 SVGAGI. Between the trimmed V and J ends, which lost 6 bases and 4 bases, there was a span of 16 bases. In DNA, the CDR3 is TGTGCCAGCAGCTTACGGGGAGACGGGAATCAGCCCCAGCATTTT. It codes for CASSLRGDGNQPQHF.

V is TRBV5-1 and J is TRBJ2-5; TRBD2 agrees at 10 bases. Germline loops: CDR1 SGHRS, CDR2 YFSETQ. The CDR3 covers 16 residues. Trimming at V came to 4 bases and at J to 1 base, leaving 7 bases not matched to a gene. The CDR3 reads CASSVTSGASQETQYF. DNA of the CDR3: TGCGCCAGCAGCGTCACTAGCGGGGCGTCCCAAGAGACCCAGTACTTC.

This chain links TRBV10-2 with TRBJ2-1; D remains ambiguous. With 4 bases removed from V and 3 bases from J, the gap between germline ends came to 7 bases. The CDR3 is made up of 13 amino acids. The germline gives CDR1 WSHSY, CDR2 SAAADI. The DNA for the CDR3 is TGCGCCAGCAGTGCTAGTAACTACAATGAGCAGTTCTTC. It translates to CASSASNYNEQFF.

The chain recombines TRBV7-7 with TRBJ1-1; D gene unclear. Germline loops: CDR1 SSHAT, CDR2 FNYEAQ (reference sequence). The CDR3 runs to 13 residues. V lost 5 bases and J lost 3, with 10 bases in between. The CDR3 sequence: CASSPLTDTEAFF. As DNA, the CDR3 is TGTGCCAGCAGCCCCCTTACAGACACTGAAGCTTTCTTT.

V and J are TRBV19 and TRBJ1-3; D is perhaps TRBD1 (6 bases). Germline values: CDR1 LNHDA, CDR2 SQIVND (reference sequence). The CDR3 covers 14 residues. Trimming left V 5 bases short and J 0 bases short, with 8 bases between. CDR3 DNA sequence: TGTGCCAGTAGTGAAGGGGGCTCTGGAAACACCATATATTTT. Protein: CASSEGGSGNTIYF.

A single count supports this clone. This CDR3 reads CASSLTTGYGYTF. The DNA for the CDR3 is TGTGCCAGCAGCTTAACGACAGGGTACGGCTACACCTTC. This chain links TRBV7-6 with TRBJ1-2, with 7 bases lining up with TRBD1. After removal of 2 bases from V and 8 bases from J, the junction contained 5 bases not matched to a gene. The CDR3 totals 13 residues. CDR1 is SGHVS and CDR2 is FNYEAQ in the germline V gene.

The CDR3 coding sequence is TGTGCCAGCAAAAGACAGGCCTCTGACACAGATACGCAGTATTTT. Translated: CASKRQASDTDTQYF. The rearrangement uses TRBV6-6 and TRBJ2-3, with D perhaps TRBD1 (6 bases). Germline CDR1 and CDR2: MNHNY and SVGAGI (reference sequence). The CDR3 covers 15 residues. The V and J ends lost 7 bases and 2 bases respectively, with 16 bases between them.

The chain has TRBV6-2 or TRBV6-3 and TRBJ1-5; perhaps TRBD1 as D (5 bases). Trimming left V 0 bases short and J 6 bases short, with 12 bases between. The length of the CDR3 is 15 residues. The germline V gene has CDR1 MNHEY and CDR2 SVGEGT. The CDR3 loop is CASSYSRALGQPQHF. The CDR3 DNA is TGTGCCAGCAGTTACTCCAGGGCCCTCGGTCAGCCCCAGCATTTT.

The chain has TRBV7-8 and TRBJ1-6; D is unclear. Germline values: CDR1 SGHVS, CDR2 FQNEAQ. The CDR3 loop spans 14 amino acids. Trimming took 7 bases from V and 5 from J, leaving 12 bases between them. CDR3 sequence reads: CASTSGRDNSPLHF. The CDR3 DNA sequence: TGTGCCAGCACCTCCGGGAGAGATAATTCACCCCTCCACTTT.

This clone was counted a single time. This sequence joins TRBV19 and TRBJ1-3; 7 bases are a match to TRBD1. Germline V gene lookup returns CDR1 LNHDA and CDR2 SQIVND (reference sequence). The V gene end was trimmed by 9 bases and the J gene end by 2 bases; junction bases not matched to a gene: 7. This CDR3 is built from 14 residues. Here the CDR3 reads CASSTQGAGNTIYF. The DNA of the CDR3 is TGTGCCAGCTCAACGCAGGGGGCTGGAAACACCATATATTTT.

The chain joins TRBV7-9 to TRBJ1-2; no clear D. This CDR3 region has 11 residues. Trimming cost V 3 bases and J 8 bases, with 7 bases left between them. Per the germline V gene, CDR1 is SEHNR and CDR2 is FQNEAQ (reference sequence). CDR3 sequence: CASSFGGGYTF. The CDR3 region has the DNA TGTGCCAGCAGCTTCGGAGGCGGCTACACCTTC.

This clone was seen once. DNA of the CDR3: TGTGCCAGCAGCGAGAGCGGGGGAGGGTACAATGAGCAGTTCTTC. Protein product: CASSESGGGYNEQFF. The chain combines TRBV7-3 with TRBJ2-1, with 8 bases identical to TRBD2. CDR1 and CDR2 from the germline V gene are SGHTA and FQGTGA. V was clipped by 5 bases and J by 4 bases; unmatched bases: 7. The CDR3 runs 15 residues.

The rearrangement links TRBV6-1 to TRBJ1-6; 9 nucleotides match TRBD1. Germline CDR1 reads MNHNS; CDR2 reads SASEGT. The CDR3 has 16 residues. With V trimmed by 4 bases and J by 7 bases, 8 bases remained unmatched. The DNA of the CDR3 is TGTGCCAGCAGTGGGCTTGGGACAGGGCGCAATTCACCCCTCCACTTT. It is translated as CASSGLGTGRNSPLHF.

V is TRBV5-1 and J is TRBJ1-3, with 9 bases matching TRBD1. V shed 4 bases, J shed 6 bases, and the junction held 5 bases outside the gene matches. This CDR3 is built from 14 residues. Germline CDR1 SGHRS, CDR2 YFSETQ. CDR3 DNA sequence: TGCGCCAGCAGCCCCACAGGGGGCGAAAACACCATATATTTT. Its protein product is CASSPTGGENTIYF.

This rearrangement joins TRBV2 to TRBJ1-2, with D perhaps matching TRBD1 (5 bases). This CDR3 comprises 12 residues. V lost 6 bases and J lost 3, with 8 bases in between. Germline CDR1 is SNHLY and CDR2 is FYNNEI. CDR3 nucleotides: TGTGCCAGCAGGGAACAGGACTATGGCTACACCTTC. Residues: CASREQDYGYTF.

The chain recombines TRBV5-6 with TRBJ2-2; TRBD2 matches at 8 bases. Germline V gene data show CDR1 as SGHDT and CDR2 as YYEEEE. CDR3 length: 18 amino acids. V gave up 3 bases and J gave up 7 bases; unmatched junction bases: 17. CDR3 region: CASSSLIGGAKAFGELFF. Here the CDR3 DNA reads TGTGCCAGCAGCTCCCTAATCGGGGGGGCCAAGGCCTTCGGGGAGCTGTTTTTT. Based on the CDR3 plus reference TRBV5-6 and TRBJ2-2, the full variable domain is DAGVTQSPTHLIKTRGQQVTLRCSPKSGHDTVSWYQQALGQGPQFIFQYYEEEERQRGNFPDRFSGHQFPNYSSELNVNALLLGDSALYLCASSSLIGGAKAFGELFFGEGSRLTVL.